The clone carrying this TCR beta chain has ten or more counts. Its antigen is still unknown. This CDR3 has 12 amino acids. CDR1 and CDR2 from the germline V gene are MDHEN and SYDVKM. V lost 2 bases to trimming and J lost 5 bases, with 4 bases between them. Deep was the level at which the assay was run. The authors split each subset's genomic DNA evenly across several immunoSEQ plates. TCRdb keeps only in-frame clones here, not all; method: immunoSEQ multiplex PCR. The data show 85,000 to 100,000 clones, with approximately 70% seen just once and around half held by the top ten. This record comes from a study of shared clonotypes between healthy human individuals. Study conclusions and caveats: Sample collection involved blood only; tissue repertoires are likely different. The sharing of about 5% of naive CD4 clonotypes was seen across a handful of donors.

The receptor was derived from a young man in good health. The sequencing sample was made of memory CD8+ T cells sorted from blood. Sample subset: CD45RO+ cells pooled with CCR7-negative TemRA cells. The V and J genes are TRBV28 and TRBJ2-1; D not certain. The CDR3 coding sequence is TGTGCCAGCAGTTTAGACGACAATGAGCAGTTCTTC. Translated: CASSLDDNEQFF.